This T cell receptor beta chain was profiled in a study of T cell repertoires in cytomegalovirus infection. Study-wide context: An indication of both CMV infection and matching HLA type came from public TCR beta signatures.

This clonotype was seen only a few times. As yet, its antigen is unknown. Trimming cost V 5 bases and J 5 bases, with 14 bases left between them. The CDR3 is 14 amino acids. The germline V gene encodes CDR1 MNHEY and CDR2 SVGEGT. MiXCR, applied by TCRdb to the reads, yields one record per CDR3 protein. Of approximately 910,000 distinct CDR3 sequences listed, roughly 30% are singletons. The J gene is TRBJ2-3, the V gene TRBV6-2 or TRBV6-3; tentative D call: TRBD2 (6 bases). The TCR originated in a human donor in good health (CMV status not recorded). Some clones in this sample may be carry-over from other donors' samples. The sequenced sample was cultured CD8+ T cells from PBMCs, obtained from culture after CMV antigen stimulation. CDR3 protein: CASSHLAIVDTQYF. CDR3 bases: TGTGCCAGCAGTCACCTAGCGATTGTAGATACGCAGTATTTT.